The TCR beta chain under discussion was sequenced for a study of early T cells in non-severe SARS-CoV-2 infection. In the study overall: From unsorted whole blood, bulk RNA was sequenced, and the chains remained unpaired. The study's findings and limits: Comparison of clonotypes with VDJdb favored anti-spike CD8 responses while missing private and CD4 specificities.

As part of library construction, unique molecular identifiers were attached to individual cDNA molecules. Each CDR3 protein gets one entry after TCRdb re-called the 5' RACE reads with MiXCR. This table holds 25,000 to 30,000 distinct CDR3 sequences, about 10% found once. The germline gives CDR1 SGDLS, CDR2 YYNGEE. With 0 bases clipped from V and 5 bases from J, the junction kept 3 bases outside the gene matches. The CDR3 runs to 14 residues. In this sample, this clonotype turned up many times. Its antigen is unknown. The sequenced material came from whole blood. This receptor was identified in an adult who was a healthcare worker with PCR-confirmed SARS-CoV-2 infection or an uninfected control (not recorded which). The rearrangement joins TRBV9 to TRBJ2-7, with TRBD1 identical over 9 bases. Written as DNA, the CDR3 is TGTGCCAGCAGCGTAGCGGGACAGGGTGACGAGCAGTACTTC. Translating it yields CASSVAGQGDEQYF.